Below, 3 T cell receptor beta chains from the same sample are listed, as sequenced in a study of T cell repertoires in aging, cancer and after chemotherapy (dated by TCRdb to the late 2010s). TCRdb shows the sequencer as Illumina MiSeq. Using a mixed TRB-A/B primer pool, multiplex touch-down PCR amplified rearranged TRB sequences covering the V, D and J segments. TCRdb's own reprocessing of the public reads used fastp at Q25 and MiXCR and kept productive beta chains. CDR3 protein duplicates are merged, each entry listing the most common genes and DNA. For this sample the table gives about 2,200 distinct CDR3 sequences, of which roughly 40% were detected only once. In total, the top ten clones hold less than 30% of the sample. TCR beta rearrangements were amplified from genomic DNA isolated from peripheral blood, not from sorted cells or RNA. Sequencing was done on a sample of blood. The receptors were sampled from a human donor with a solid tumor.

This clonotype was observed a few times. This chain connects TRBV12-3 or TRBV12-4 to TRBJ2-3; possibly TRBD2 for D (7 bases). CDR3 size: 14 residues. V was clipped by 1 base and J by 6 bases, with 11 bases between them. The DNA for the CDR3 is TGTGCCAGCAGTTTAGGGGGGGGCCCGGATACGCAGTATTTT. Its protein product is CASSLGGGPDTQYF.

The V gene is TRBV5-4, the J gene TRBJ1-5, with a possible D match to TRBD1 (5 bases). This CDR3 comprises 14 residues. V lost 1 base, J lost 3 bases, and 8 bases lay in between. Germline V gives CDR1 SGHNT, CDR2 YYREEE (reference sequence). CDR3 sequence: CASSLMGDNQPQHF. CDR3 in DNA: TGTGCCAGCAGCTTGATGGGGGACAATCAGCCCCAGCATTTT.

The chain carries TRBV7-9 and TRBJ2-5; D unclear. The V gene's germline CDR1 is SEHNR and CDR2 FQNEAQ (reference sequence). Trimming took off 5 bases at V and 4 bases at J, with 14 bases between the two ends. This CDR3 has 14 residues. CDR3 DNA: TGTGCCAGCAGCCCTACTTTAGGGCGAGAGACCCAGTACTTC. Translating it yields CASSPTLGRETQYF.